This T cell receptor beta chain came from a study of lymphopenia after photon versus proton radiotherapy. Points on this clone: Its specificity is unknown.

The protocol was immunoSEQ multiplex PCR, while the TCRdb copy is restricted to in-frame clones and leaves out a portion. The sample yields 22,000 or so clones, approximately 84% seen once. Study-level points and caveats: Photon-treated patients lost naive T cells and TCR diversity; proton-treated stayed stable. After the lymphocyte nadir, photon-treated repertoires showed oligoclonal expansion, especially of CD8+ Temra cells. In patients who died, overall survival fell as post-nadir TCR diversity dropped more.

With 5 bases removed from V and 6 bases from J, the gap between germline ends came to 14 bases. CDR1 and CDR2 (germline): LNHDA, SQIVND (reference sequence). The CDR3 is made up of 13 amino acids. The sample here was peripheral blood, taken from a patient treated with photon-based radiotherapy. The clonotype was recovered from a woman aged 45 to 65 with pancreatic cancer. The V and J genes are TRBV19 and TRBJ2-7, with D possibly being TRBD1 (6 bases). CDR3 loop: CASSSSTGGEQYF. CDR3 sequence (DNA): TGTGCCAGTAGTTCATCGACAGGCGGCGAGCAGTACTTC.